The 9 T cell receptor beta chains given below trace back to one sample, sequenced in a study of blood T cells in healthy people across ages. It was with a sample-barcoded 5' primer and a J-beta primer mix that a second PCR of roughly 7 to 12 cycles was run. TCRdb passed the 5' RACE reads through MiXCR, listing each CDR3 protein once. The sample includes around 1,900,000 distinct CDR3 sequences, around 40% seen only once; the top ten take roughly 23%. Sequenced: blood. These TCRs come from a human donor in good health.

This clonotype was counted a few times. The chain's CDR3 is CASYHEEAGFNQPQHF. For the CDR3, the DNA is TGTGCCAGCTATCACGAGGAGGCAGGATTCAATCAGCCCCAGCATTTT. The V and J genes are TRBV6-1 and TRBJ1-5; D not resolved. Germline loops: CDR1 MNHNS, CDR2 SASEGT. This CDR3 contains 16 residues. The ends were cut back, 8 bases at V and 3 bases at J, with 20 bases in the middle.

This clonotype was detected a few times. The J gene is TRBJ1-1, the V gene TRBV11-2, with 7 nucleotides matching TRBD1. Germline CDR1 is SGHAT and CDR2 is FQNNGV. The CDR3 consists of 11 residues. CDR3 loop: CASARGTEAFF. For the CDR3, the DNA is TGTGCTAGCGCCAGGGGGACTGAAGCTTTCTTT.

This clonotype is a singleton in its sample. The chain employs TRBV27 and TRBJ1-6; no definite D call. Germline CDR1 reads MNHEY; CDR2 reads SMNVEV (reference sequence). The CDR3 totals 15 residues. V was cut by 3 bases and J by 6 bases, with 12 bases left in between. The CDR3 reads CASSLTEPGNSPLHF. The CDR3 DNA reads TGTGCCAGCAGTTTGACCGAGCCCGGTAATTCACCCCTCCACTTT.

On this clonotype: This may be a read error, as it is one base from a much larger clone. The rearrangement uses TRBV27 and TRBJ2-7, with a weak D call TRBD2 (5 bases). The germline V gene encodes CDR1 MNHEY and CDR2 SMNVEV (reference sequence). CDR3 length: 17 residues. Trimming removed 5 bases from V and 0 bases from J, with 20 bases in between. The CDR3 DNA reads TGTGCCAGCAGTCAGCAACAATCCAGAGGGAGCTCCTACGAGCAGTACTTC. This sequence encodes CASSQQQSRGSSYEQYF.

At least ten counts were recorded for this clonotype. The chain links TRBV29-1 to TRBJ2-5; perhaps D is TRBD1 or TRBD2 (5 bases each). The CDR3 runs to 13 residues. Germline assignment: CDR1 SQVTM and CDR2 ANQGSEA. Trimming took 7 bases from V and 5 from J, leaving 17 bases between them. CDR3 sequence: CSAPVRGGETQYF. The DNA for the CDR3 is TGCAGCGCCCCCGTGAGGGGCGGGGAGACCCAGTACTTC.

The J gene is TRBJ2-1, the V gene TRBV20-1; perhaps TRBD2 as D (5 bases). V gave up 3 bases and J gave up 0 bases, with 15 bases separating them. CDR3 length: 16 amino acids. Germline CDR1 reads DFQATT; CDR2 reads SNEGSKA (reference sequence). The CDR3 DNA reads TGCAGTGCTAGTTCTTATAGTGGGAGCTCCTACAATGAGCAGTTCTTC. Its translation: CSASSYSGSSYNEQFF.

The chain has TRBV5-1 and TRBJ2-1; 14 bases align to TRBD2. Germline V gene lookup returns CDR1 SGHRS and CDR2 YFSETQ. Trimming cost V 0 bases and J 6 bases; bases outside gene matches: 5. The CDR3 has 17 residues. The CDR3 DNA follows: TGCGCCAGCAGCTTGGAGACTAGCGGGGGGGCATTCAATGAGCAGTTCTTC. This codes for CASSLETSGGAFNEQFF. The full variable domain, in which reference TRBV5-1 and TRBJ2-1 provide the parts outside the CDR3, is KAGVTQTPRYLIKTRGQQVTLSCSPISGHRSVSWYQQTPGQGLQFLFEYFSETQRNKGNFPGRFSGRQFSNSRSEMNVSTLELGDSALYLCASSLETSGGAFNEQFFGPGTRLTVL.

The V call is TRBV7-9, the J call TRBJ1-1; D is ambiguous. Looked up from germline, CDR1 is SEHNR and CDR2 is FQNEAQ (reference sequence). Trimming shortened V by 7 bases and J by 3 bases, and 18 bases separated the two germline ends. The CDR3 sequence is 15 residues long. This CDR3 reads CASNHIVLTYTEAFF. CDR3 nucleotides: TGTGCCAGCAACCATATAGTTCTAACCTACACTGAAGCTTTCTTT.

This clonotype has only a few counts. J is TRBJ2-1 and V is TRBV20-1; D perhaps matches TRBD2 (7 bases). Per the germline V gene, CDR1 is DFQATT and CDR2 is SNEGSKA (reference sequence). The CDR3 covers 14 residues. The V end lost 4 bases, the J end lost 0 bases, and 10 bases lay between the germline ends. CDR3 in amino acids: CSANRGGSYNEQFF. For the CDR3, the DNA is TGCAGTGCTAATAGGGGGGGCTCCTACAATGAGCAGTTCTTC.